The 5 T cell receptor beta chains below come from one sample, sequenced in a study of T cell repertoires in cytomegalovirus infection. MiXCR, run by TCRdb on the reads, gives a single entry per CDR3 protein. The sample has about 450,000 distinct CDR3 sequences, 30% to 40% seen once. Sequencing was done on a sample of PBMCs. All receptors come from a human donor in good health (CMV status not recorded). Some clones in this sample may be carry-over from other donors' samples.

This clonotype has more than one count but fewer than ten. CDR3 in amino acids: CAIRPGLAGGETQYF. Written as DNA, the CDR3 is TGTGCCATCAGGCCGGGACTAGCGGGGGGAGAGACCCAGTACTTC. The chain joins TRBV10-3 to TRBJ2-5; 15 positions match TRBD2. CDR3 length: 15 amino acids. CDR1 and CDR2 (germline): ENHRY, SYGVKD. The trim removed 6 bases at V and 4 bases at J, leaving 3 bases unmatched.

Note on this clonotype: Possible read error: a much larger clone is one base away. The conserved final phenylalanine or tryptophan is absent from the CDR3, which likely points to a read error. Here the CDR3 reads CASKRDGNSNQPQHL. DNA of the CDR3: TGTGCCAGCAAAAGAGACGGGAATAGCAATCAGCCCCAGCATTTA. The chain carries TRBV12-3 or TRBV12-4 and TRBJ1-5; D ambiguous. This CDR3 spans 15 amino acids. Deletions cut 7 bases from V and 0 bases from J, with 13 bases between.

The V gene is TRBV6-2 or TRBV6-3, the J gene TRBJ2-7, with 10 bases fitting TRBD1. Germline CDR1 MNHEY, CDR2 SVGEGT. Trimming at V came to 1 base and at J to 3 bases, leaving 6 bases not matched to a gene. The CDR3 runs to 16 residues. DNA for the CDR3: TGTGCCAGCAGTTACTTCGGGACAGGGGTGTACTACGAGCAGTACTTC. It codes for CASSYFGTGVYYEQYF.

The genes are TRBV28 and TRBJ2-1; TRBD2 aligns across 9 bases. The CDR3 is made up of 14 amino acids. Germline V gene lookup returns CDR1 MDHEN and CDR2 SYDVKM. Trimming removed 4 bases from V and 15 bases from J; junction bases left unmatched: 13. The CDR3, as DNA: TGTGCCAGCAGTTGGCGGGGGGGTAATAATGAGACGTTCTTC. This encodes CASSWRGGNNETFF.

J is TRBJ1-6 and V is TRBV28; D uncertain. Trimming pared 4 bases from V and 0 bases from J, leaving 16 bases between. Germline-derived CDR1 and CDR2 are MDHEN and SYDVKM. This CDR3 contains 18 residues. CDR3 protein: CASSWSLAGSSYNSPLHF. CDR3 DNA: TGTGCCAGCAGTTGGTCCCTAGCCGGCAGCTCCTATAATTCACCCCTCCACTTT.